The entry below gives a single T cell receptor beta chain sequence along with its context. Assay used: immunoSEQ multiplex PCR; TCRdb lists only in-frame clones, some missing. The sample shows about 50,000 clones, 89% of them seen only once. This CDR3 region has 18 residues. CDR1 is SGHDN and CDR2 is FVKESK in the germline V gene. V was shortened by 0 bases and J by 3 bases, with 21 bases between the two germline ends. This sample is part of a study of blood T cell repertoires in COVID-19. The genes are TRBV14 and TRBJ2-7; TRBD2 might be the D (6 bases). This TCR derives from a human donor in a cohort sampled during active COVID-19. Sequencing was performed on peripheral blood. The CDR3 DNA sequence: TGTGCCAGCAGCCAAGAGTGGGTCGGGAGCCCCCGAGACTACGAGCAGTACTTC. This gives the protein CASSQEWVGSPRDYEQYF. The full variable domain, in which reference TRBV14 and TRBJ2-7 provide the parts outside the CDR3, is EAGVTQFPSHSVIEKGQTVTLRCDPISGHDNLYWYRRVMGKEIKFLLHFVKESKQDESGMPNNRFLAERTGGTYSTLKVQPAELEDSGVYFCASSQEWVGSPRDYEQYFGPGTRLTVT.